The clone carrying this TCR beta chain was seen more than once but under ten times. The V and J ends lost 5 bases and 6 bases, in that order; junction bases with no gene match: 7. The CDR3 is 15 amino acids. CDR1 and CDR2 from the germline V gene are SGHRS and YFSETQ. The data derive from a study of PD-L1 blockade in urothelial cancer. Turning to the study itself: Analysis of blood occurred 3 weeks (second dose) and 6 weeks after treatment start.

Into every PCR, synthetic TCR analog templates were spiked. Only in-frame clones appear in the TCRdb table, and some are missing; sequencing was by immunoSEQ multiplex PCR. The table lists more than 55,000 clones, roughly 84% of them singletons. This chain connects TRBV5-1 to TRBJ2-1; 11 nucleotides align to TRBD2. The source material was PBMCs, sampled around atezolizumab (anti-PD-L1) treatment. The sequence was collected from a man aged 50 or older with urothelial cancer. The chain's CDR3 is CASSIAGGPSNEQFF. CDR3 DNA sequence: TGCGCCAGCAGTATAGCGGGAGGGCCTAGCAATGAGCAGTTCTTC.